Presented here are 28 T cell receptor beta chains from one specimen sequenced in a study of blood T cell repertoires in COVID-19 (TCRdb year 2020). Library preparation employed the immunoSEQ multiplex PCR assay. TCRdb stores this immuneACCESS table with in-frame sequences only. Part of the clones is absent; in the studies checked, under half of the shortfall reflects unresolved V genes, and no reason is known for the rest. For this sample there are 200,000 or so clones; 70% to 85% appear just once. The ten largest clones add up to about 6.9% of the sample. The material sequenced was peripheral blood. Receptors originate from a human donor with acute or convalescent COVID-19. The donor label of this sample is uncertain.

V gene TRBV5-4 combines with J gene TRBJ2-1; 16 positions match TRBD2. CDR3 size: 17 residues. Germline V gene sequence: CDR1 SGHNT, CDR2 YYREEE (reference sequence). The trim removed 4 bases at V and 4 bases at J, leaving 5 bases unmatched. Written as DNA, the CDR3 is TGTGCCAGCAGCGCTGGGACTAGCGGGAGGGCGTACAATGAGCAGTTCTTC. Translated: CASSAGTSGRAYNEQFF.

This clone was detected ten times or more. The V call is TRBV6-5, the J call TRBJ2-1; 7 nucleotides match TRBD1. This CDR3 region has 14 residues. After removal of 0 bases from V and 7 bases from J, the junction contained 3 bases not matched to a gene. CDR1 MNHEY and CDR2 SVGAGI come from the germline V gene. The CDR3 spells CASSYSGGSNEQFF. CDR3 nucleotides: TGTGCCAGCAGTTACTCAGGGGGCTCGAATGAGCAGTTCTTC.

The rearrangement uses TRBV4-2 and TRBJ2-3, with 10 bases identical to TRBD1. This CDR3 is 16 amino acids long. With V trimmed by 1 base and J by 7 bases, 8 bases remained unmatched. Germline V gives CDR1 LGHNA, CDR2 YNFKEQ. In DNA, the CDR3 is TGTGCCAGCAGCCAAGTGGGGGACAGGGGCTTGAATACGCAGTATTTT. Translation gives CASSQVGDRGLNTQYF.

The chain uses TRBV5-1 and TRBJ2-2; 8 positions match TRBD2. The CDR3 spans 15 residues. Germline lookup yields CDR1 SGHRS and CDR2 YFSETQ. Losses at the gene ends were 4 bases for V and 4 bases for J; bases not matched to a gene: 6. The CDR3 DNA reads as TGCGCCAGCAGCCTTACTAGCGGACCCACCGGGGAGCTGTTTTTT. Amino acids: CASSLTSGPTGELFF.

CDR3 coding DNA: TGTGCCAGCAGCTTGAGCGAGACTGAGCAGTTCTTC. Translation gives CASSLSETEQFF. The V call is TRBV11-2, the J call TRBJ2-1; unclear D gene. The germline V gene encodes CDR1 SGHAT and CDR2 FQNNGV. The CDR3 covers 12 residues. V lost 3 bases, J lost 9 bases, and 9 bases lay in between.

The chain links TRBV5-1 to TRBJ2-1; TRBD1 matches at 9 bases. The CDR3 loop spans 15 amino acids. The germline gives CDR1 SGHRS, CDR2 YFSETQ. The junction had 4 bases not matched to a gene; V was cut back by 3 bases and J by 3 bases. The CDR3 DNA reads TGCGCCAGCAGCTCACAGGGGGCAAACTACAATGAGCAGTTCTTC. Protein: CASSSQGANYNEQFF.

The rearrangement uses TRBV6-5 and TRBJ2-3; D is perhaps TRBD1 (6 bases). The CDR3 length is 14 residues. Between the trimmed V and J ends, which lost 5 bases and 6 bases, there was a span of 15 bases. CDR1 is MNHEY and CDR2 is SVGAGI in the germline V gene. DNA of the CDR3: TGTGCCAGCAGTAGTAGAGGGGGTTTTGATACGCAGTATTTT. This encodes CASSSRGGFDTQYF.

The rearrangement links TRBV9 to TRBJ2-2; the match to TRBD2 covers 8 bases. J was trimmed by 4 bases and V by 9 bases; bases with no gene match: 11. This CDR3 has 15 residues. The germline V gene encodes CDR1 SGDLS and CDR2 YYNGEE. This chain's CDR3 is CATGGGGPSTGELFF. The CDR3 coding sequence is TGTGCCACCGGGGGGGGAGGGCCGTCCACCGGGGAGCTGTTTTTT.

The rearrangement uses TRBV6-1 and TRBJ1-4; D is ambiguous. V was clipped by 1 base and J by 4 bases, with 4 bases between them. Germline CDR1 reads MNHNS; CDR2 reads SASEGT. The CDR3 contains 13 residues. The CDR3 loop is CASSEVNNEKLFF. CDR3 in DNA: TGTGCCAGCAGTGAAGTAAATAATGAAAAACTGTTTTTT.

This clone was observed a few times. The chain carries TRBV10-3 and TRBJ2-7; a weak D match, TRBD1 (6 bases). Per germline, CDR1 ENHRY and CDR2 SYGVKD. The CDR3 is made up of 12 amino acids. V shed 4 bases and J shed 6 bases, with 10 bases lying between them. The DNA for the CDR3 is TGTGCCATCAGTGGAACAGGGAGCGAGCAGTACTTC. Its translation: CAISGTGSEQYF.

J is TRBJ2-7 and V is TRBV25-1; 8 positions match TRBD1. CDR3 length: 17 residues. The V gene end was trimmed by 1 base and the J gene end by 3 bases; junction bases not matched to a gene: 11. Germline V gene sequence: CDR1 MGHDK, CDR2 SYGVNS. The CDR3 loop reads CASSESKSPGGLYEQYF. CDR3 nucleotide sequence: TGTGCCAGCAGTGAATCCAAGTCTCCAGGGGGCCTCTACGAGCAGTACTTC.

This chain connects TRBV6-5 to TRBJ1-1; TRBD1 matches at 9 bases. The germline CDR1 and CDR2 sequences are MNHEY and SVGAGI. The CDR3 spans 15 residues. Trimming cost V 6 bases and J 5 bases; bases outside gene matches: 10. CDR3 loop: CASSKAGQGETEAFF. The CDR3 nucleotides read TGTGCCAGCAGCAAAGCGGGACAGGGCGAAACTGAAGCTTTCTTT.

The chain recombines TRBV11-2 with TRBJ2-1, with TRBD2 identical over 8 bases. V lost 3 bases, J lost 8 bases, and 6 bases stayed unmatched. This CDR3 spans 14 amino acids. Germline assignment: CDR1 SGHAT and CDR2 FQNNGV. As DNA, the CDR3 is TGTGCCAGCAGCTTGCCGGGAGGGGCCCATGAGCAGTTCTTC. It is translated as CASSLPGGAHEQFF.

The sample holds a few counts of this clone. The chain couples TRBV15 to TRBJ1-6; 7 nucleotides line up with TRBD1. V gave up 5 bases and J gave up 6 bases; unmatched junction bases: 10. Germline lookup yields CDR1 LNHNV and CDR2 YYDKDF (reference sequence). CDR3 length equals 16 residues. This CDR3 is CATSGEDRALNSPLHF. CDR3 nucleotide sequence: TGTGCCACCAGCGGTGAAGACAGGGCCCTTAATTCACCCCTCCACTTT.

V usage is TRBV27 and J usage is TRBJ1-1; D might be TRBD1 (6 bases). Trimming shortened V by 8 bases and J by 6 bases, and 19 bases separated the two germline ends. Per the germline V gene, CDR1 is MNHEY and CDR2 is SMNVEV (reference sequence). This CDR3 is 14 amino acids long. This chain's CDR3 is CASRGTGGYAEAFF. CDR3 sequence (DNA): TGTGCCAGCCGAGGAACGGGGGGCTACGCTGAAGCTTTCTTT.

This chain uses TRBV5-4 with TRBJ2-3; tentatively, D is TRBD1 (6 bases). The CDR3 consists of 14 residues. The V gene's germline CDR1 is SGHNT and CDR2 YYREEE (reference sequence). V lost 7 bases to trimming and J lost 2 bases, with 14 bases between them. The CDR3 DNA sequence: TGTGCCAGCCGCGACAGGATAACCACAGATACGCAGTATTTT. This encodes CASRDRITTDTQYF.

This clone was seen once. The rearrangement joins TRBV7-2 to TRBJ2-7; 12 bases fit TRBD1. With 5 bases clipped from V and 7 bases from J, the junction kept 12 bases outside the gene matches. The CDR3 runs to 16 residues. The germline V gene encodes CDR1 SGHTA and CDR2 FQGNSA. Here the CDR3 DNA reads TGTGCCAGCAGCACCCACACCGGGACAGGGGGCAAGGAGCAGTACTTC. This codes for CASSTHTGTGGKEQYF.

The V gene is TRBV2, the J gene TRBJ1-3, with D tentatively TRBD1 (5 bases). Trimming pared 9 bases from V and 0 bases from J, leaving 6 bases between. The length of the CDR3 is 12 residues. Looked up from germline, CDR1 is SNHLY and CDR2 is FYNNEI. CDR3 in DNA: TGTGCCAGACAGGTCTCTGGAAACACCATATATTTT. This sequence encodes CARQVSGNTIYF. The complete variable domain, with remaining parts taken from reference TRBV2 and TRBJ1-3, reads EPEVTQTPSHQVTQMGQEVILRCVPISNHLYFYWYRQILGQKVEFLVSFYNNEISEKSEIFDDQFSVERPDGSNFTLKIRSTKLEDSAMYFCARQVSGNTIYFGEGSWLTVV.

Here the CDR3 DNA reads TGTGCCAGCAGCCAAGAGACAGGGGATGGCTACACCTTC. Residues: CASSQETGDGYTF. The chain couples TRBV3-1 (or the pseudogene TRBV3-2) to TRBJ1-2, with TRBD1 identical over 8 bases. From germline, CDR1 is LGHDT and CDR2 YNNKEL (reference sequence). This CDR3 contains 13 residues. V was pared by 0 bases and J by 6 bases, with 0 bases of the junction left unmatched.

The gene calls are TRBV14 and TRBJ2-2; D call uncertain. V was pared by 1 base and J by 4 bases, with 13 bases between. Germline V gene sequence: CDR1 SGHDN, CDR2 FVKESK. CDR3 length: 16 amino acids. CDR3 residues: CASSQVYVRTTGELFF. The CDR3 DNA is TGTGCCAGCAGCCAAGTCTACGTAAGAACCACCGGGGAGCTGTTTTTT.

This clone was seen a single time. This chain connects TRBV5-4 to TRBJ1-1, with TRBD1 as a possible D gene (5 bases). CDR3 size: 15 residues. Germline CDR1 and CDR2: SGHNT and YYREEE (reference sequence). V shed 4 bases and J shed 4 bases, with 17 bases lying between them. CDR3: CASSLGQGRSTEAFF. CDR3 in DNA: TGTGCCAGCAGCCTAGGGCAGGGAAGGAGCACTGAAGCTTTCTTT. The variable domain in full, with the rest retrieved from reference TRBV5-4 and TRBJ1-1, is ETGVTQSPTHLIKTRGQQVTLRCSSQSGHNTVSWYQQALGQGPQFIFQYYREEENGRGNFPPRFSGLQFPNYSSELNVNALELDDSALYLCASSLGQGRSTEAFFGQGTRLTVV.

J is TRBJ1-1 and V is TRBV30; no firm D call. V lost 2 bases and J lost 1, with 17 bases in between. The length of the CDR3 is 16 residues. Germline V gene data show CDR1 as GTSNPN and CDR2 as SVGIG (reference sequence). This CDR3 reads CAWSPPVRARNTEAFF. The CDR3 DNA follows: TGTGCCTGGAGTCCTCCGGTGAGGGCCAGGAACACTGAAGCTTTCTTT.

V is TRBV7-9 and J is TRBJ2-2, with TRBD1 matching over 8 bases. Germline V lookup: CDR1 SEHNR, CDR2 FQNEAQ (reference sequence). CDR3 length: 17 residues. V was clipped by 5 bases and J by 1 base; unmatched bases: 9. CDR3 in DNA: TGTGCCAGCAGCCGTTTTTCCGGGACAGGGAACACCGGGGAGCTGTTTTTT. The encoded protein is CASSRFSGTGNTGELFF.

This chain joins TRBV7-2 and TRBJ1-2; the match to TRBD1 covers 7 bases. V lost 0 bases, J lost 6 bases, and 7 bases stayed unmatched. The CDR3 loop spans 15 amino acids. Germline assignment: CDR1 SGHTA and CDR2 FQGNSA. The CDR3 is CASSLATGTADGYTF. CDR3 DNA sequence: TGTGCCAGCAGCTTAGCCACCGGGACAGCTGATGGCTACACCTTC.

The chain has TRBV3-1 (or the pseudogene TRBV3-2) and TRBJ1-1, with 9 bases that match TRBD1. Per germline, CDR1 LGHDT and CDR2 YNNKEL (reference sequence). CDR3 size: 15 residues. J was trimmed by 2 bases and V by 3 bases; bases with no gene match: 4. The CDR3 bases are TGTGCCAGCAGCCACTCGGACAGGGGAAACACTGAAGCTTTCTTT. Translated, it gives CASSHSDRGNTEAFF.

V usage is TRBV16 and J usage is TRBJ2-2, with D possibly matching TRBD1 (6 bases). The CDR3 sequence is 15 residues long. Between the trimmed V and J ends, which lost 4 bases and 3 bases, there was a span of 12 bases. Germline loops: CDR1 KGHSY, CDR2 FQNENV. CDR3 nucleotides: TGTGCCAGCAGCCGGTCGGACAGTTACACCGGGGAGCTGTTTTTT. The encoded protein is CASSRSDSYTGELFF.

This clone has only one observation. The chain is built from TRBV2 and TRBJ2-2; 13 bases match TRBD2. Germline V lookup: CDR1 SNHLY, CDR2 FYNNEI. The ends lost 6 bases at V and 7 bases at J; junction bases unmatched: 5. The CDR3 runs to 15 residues. The CDR3 sequence is CASRRLAGGSGELFF. The CDR3 nucleotides are TGTGCCAGCAGAAGACTAGCGGGAGGAAGCGGGGAGCTGTTTTTT.

The chain is built from TRBV29-1 and TRBJ2-5; TRBD2 agrees at 8 bases. Trimming cost V 4 bases and J 1 base; bases outside gene matches: 5. Germline CDR1 is SQVTM and CDR2 is ANQGSEA. CDR3 length: 14 residues. Here the CDR3 DNA reads TGCAGCGTTGTGTTAGCGGGAACCCAAGAGACCCAGTACTTC. This sequence encodes CSVVLAGTQETQYF. Drawing the rest from reference TRBV29-1 and TRBJ2-5, the complete variable domain is SAVISQKPSRDICQRGTSLTIQCQVDSQVTMMFWYRQQPGQSLTLIATANQGSEATYESGFVIDKFPISRPNLTFSTLTVSNMSPEDSSIYLCSVVLAGTQETQYFGPGTRLLVL.